Each of the 22 T cell receptor beta chains below was sequenced from the same sample in a study of blood T cell repertoires in COVID-19. TCRdb's copy holds only in-frame clones and misses some; the assay was immunoSEQ multiplex PCR. The sample yields 250,000 or so clones, roughly four fifths seen once. The sequenced sample was PBMCs or T cells enriched from blood (not recorded which). These receptors all come from a man between 45 and 60 years old who had recovered from COVID-19.

The chain joins TRBV7-8 to TRBJ2-7, with a possible D match to TRBD2 (5 bases). The CDR3 has 14 amino acids. Germline V gene sequence: CDR1 SGHVS, CDR2 FQNEAQ. With 3 bases removed from V and 0 bases from J, the gap between germline ends came to 9 bases. The CDR3 DNA is TGTGCCAGCAGCTTCGAGGGAAACTCCTACGAGCAGTACTTC. Translation gives CASSFEGNSYEQYF.

The CDR3 here is CASLTSGRTDTQYF. DNA for the CDR3: TGTGCCAGCCTGACTAGCGGACGCACAGATACGCAGTATTTT. The genes are TRBV5-5 and TRBJ2-3; 9 bases are a match to TRBD2. The germline CDR1 and CDR2 sequences are SGHKS and YYEKEE (reference sequence). Germline trimming cut 7 bases from V and 1 base from J; bases unmatched to any gene: 4. This CDR3 is built from 14 residues.

This chain connects TRBV10-1 to TRBJ1-1; D is perhaps TRBD1 (6 bases). In germline, CDR1 is WNHNN, CDR2 SYGVQD (reference sequence). Trimming cost V 10 bases and J 0 bases, with 12 bases left between them. This CDR3 spans 13 amino acids. The CDR3 loop is CATRQELNTEAFF. The DNA for the CDR3 is TGCGCCACCAGACAGGAGTTGAACACTGAAGCTTTCTTT.

This chain connects TRBV7-6 to TRBJ1-4; D unclear. CDR1 is SGHVS and CDR2 is FNYEAQ in the germline V gene. This CDR3 is built from 15 residues. V lost 1 base and J 0 bases, leaving 6 bases between the germline ends. The CDR3 here is CASSLVPATNEKLFF. The CDR3 DNA is TGTGCCAGCAGCTTAGTGCCGGCAACTAATGAAAAACTGTTTTTT.

The chain uses TRBV7-2 and TRBJ2-1; D is possibly TRBD1 (5 bases). The germline V gene has CDR1 SGHTA and CDR2 FQGNSA. The CDR3 is made up of 16 amino acids. V shed 5 bases and J shed 2 bases, with 16 bases lying between them. The CDR3 region has the DNA TGTGCCAGCAGCATCCCCGGCAGGGTCCCCTACAATGAGCAGTTCTTC. Translation: CASSIPGRVPYNEQFF. Looking up the rest from reference TRBV7-2 and TRBJ2-1 gives the full variable domain: GAGVSQSPSNKVTEKGKDVELRCDPISGHTALYWYRQSLGQGLEFLIYFQGNSAPDKSGLPSDRFSAERTGGSVSTLTIQRTQQEDSAVYLCASSIPGRVPYNEQFFGPGTRLTVL.

The rearrangement uses TRBV28 and TRBJ2-7, with 9 bases that match TRBD2. The ends lost 6 bases at V and 6 bases at J; junction bases unmatched: 15. The germline CDR1 and CDR2 sequences are MDHEN and SYDVKM. CDR3 length: 16 residues. The CDR3 here is CASSPSYSGRRGEQYF. The CDR3 bases are TGTGCCAGCAGCCCGTCGTATAGCGGGAGAAGGGGCGAGCAGTACTTC.

V and J are TRBV9 and TRBJ1-2, with TRBD1 matching over 7 bases. The J segment lost 5 bases and the V segment lost 1 base, leaving 8 bases of the junction unmatched. The V gene's germline CDR1 is SGDLS and CDR2 YYNGEE. This CDR3 spans 15 amino acids. CDR3 sequence reads: CASSVTSGGGYGYTF. For the CDR3, the DNA is TGTGCCAGCAGCGTAACCTCAGGGGGAGGATATGGCTACACCTTC. Using reference TRBV9 and TRBJ1-2 for the parts outside the CDR3, the full variable domain is DSGVTQTPKHLITATGQRVTLRCSPRSGDLSVYWYQQSLDQGLQFLIQYYNGEERAKGNILERFSAQQFPDLHSELNLSSLELGDSALYFCASSVTSGGGYGYTFGSGTRLTVV.

CDR3 protein: CASSPDRALNTEAFF. The CDR3 DNA follows: TGTGCCAGCTCACCGGACAGGGCGTTAAACACTGAAGCTTTCTTT. V usage is TRBV18 and J usage is TRBJ1-1, with 8 nucleotides matching TRBD1. CDR1 is KGHSH, CDR2 LQKENI, per germline. The CDR3 runs to 15 residues. The ends lost 3 bases at V and 2 bases at J; junction bases unmatched: 5.

The CDR3 DNA sequence: TGTGCCAGTAGTATACCAACGGGACTGCCCGGTGGCTACACCTTC. It yields the protein CASSIPTGLPGGYTF. This rearrangement joins TRBV19 to TRBJ1-2; perhaps TRBD1 as D (5 bases). V lost 2 bases and J lost 7, with 17 bases in between. The germline V gene has CDR1 LNHDA and CDR2 SQIVND (reference sequence). The CDR3 loop spans 15 amino acids.

The rearrangement links TRBV19 to TRBJ1-1; a possible D gene is TRBD1 (6 bases). The CDR3 loop spans 19 amino acids. V lost 5 bases to trimming and J lost 6 bases, with 31 bases between them. Looked up from germline, CDR1 is LNHDA and CDR2 is SQIVND (reference sequence). The CDR3 here is CASSGVGGGTQVTRPEAFF. CDR3 in DNA: TGTGCCAGTAGTGGAGTGGGGGGAGGGACACAGGTCACTCGTCCTGAAGCTTTCTTT. The variable domain in full, completed from reference TRBV19 and TRBJ1-1, reads DGGITQSPKYLFRKEGQNVTLSCEQNLNHDAMYWYRQDPGQGLRLIYYSQIVNDFQKGDIAEGYSVSREKKESFPLTVTSAQKNPTAFYLCASSGVGGGTQVTRPEAFFGQGTRLTVV.

The chain carries TRBV13 and TRBJ2-5; TRBD2 matches at 8 bases. Germline CDR1 PRHDT, CDR2 FYEKMQ (reference sequence). Germline trimming cut 5 bases from V and 4 bases from J; bases unmatched to any gene: 15. The CDR3 length is 17 residues. The CDR3 here is CASSLPFGRGAGETQYF. CDR3 nucleotides: TGTGCCAGCAGCCTACCTTTCGGGCGGGGGGCCGGAGAGACCCAGTACTTC.

The chain is built from TRBV25-1 and TRBJ2-1; 9 nucleotides match TRBD2. J lost 3 bases, V lost 1 base, and 10 bases had no gene match. The V gene's germline CDR1 is MGHDK and CDR2 SYGVNS. The CDR3 totals 18 residues. CDR3 in DNA: TGTGCCAGCAGTGAATTTCCGGGGGCGGGAGGGCTCTACAATGAGCAGTTCTTC. The encoded protein is CASSEFPGAGGLYNEQFF.

The chain links TRBV3-1 (or the pseudogene TRBV3-2) to TRBJ2-1; 9 nucleotides align to TRBD2. Germline V CDR1 and CDR2: LGHDT, YNNKEL (reference sequence). V lost 1 base to trimming and J lost 15 bases; unmatched junction nucleotides: 10. The length of the CDR3 is 14 residues. The CDR3, as DNA: TGTGCCAGCAGCCAAGGGATAGCGGGGGCCGAGGCGTTCTTC. It codes for CASSQGIAGAEAFF.

The rearrangement uses TRBV18 and TRBJ2-3; 8 bases map to TRBD2. Germline CDR1 reads KGHSH; CDR2 reads LQKENI. The CDR3 totals 14 residues. The ends lost 8 bases at V and 5 bases at J; junction bases unmatched: 9. In DNA form, the CDR3 reads TGTGCCAGCGCCCCCCAGCGGGGGTTAGATACGCAGTATTTT. Residues: CASAPQRGLDTQYF.

A single count supports this clone. The genes are TRBV7-9 and TRBJ2-1, with TRBD2 matching 9 bases. CDR1 SEHNR and CDR2 FQNEAQ come from the germline V gene (reference sequence). J lost 5 bases, V lost 6 bases, and 5 bases had no gene match. The CDR3 consists of 14 residues. The CDR3 coding sequence is TGTGCCAGCAGTCCGATAGCGGGGGACAATGAGCAGTTCTTC. Amino acids: CASSPIAGDNEQFF.

The V call is TRBV3-1 (or the pseudogene TRBV3-2), the J call TRBJ1-4, with TRBD1 identical over 9 bases. CDR1 and CDR2 (germline): LGHDT, YNNKEL (reference sequence). The trim removed 4 bases at V and 5 bases at J, leaving 2 bases unmatched. The CDR3 extends over 14 amino acids. The CDR3 sequence: CASSLGTGNEKLFF. The CDR3 nucleotides read TGTGCCAGCAGCCTCGGGACAGGGAATGAAAAACTGTTTTTT.

The V call is TRBV18, the J call TRBJ2-1; no clear D. V was cut by 7 bases and J by 6 bases, with 10 bases left in between. Germline V gives CDR1 KGHSH, CDR2 LQKENI. The CDR3 has 12 amino acids. This CDR3 is CASFPGRNEQFF. The CDR3 DNA is TGTGCCAGCTTTCCTGGGCGCAATGAGCAGTTCTTC.

The rearrangement uses TRBV6-2 or TRBV6-3 and TRBJ1-4; D is perhaps TRBD1 (5 bases). The CDR3 length is 14 residues. Trimming stripped 4 bases from V and 8 bases from J, with 14 bases between. In germline, CDR1 is MNHEY, CDR2 SVGEGT. In DNA, the CDR3 is TGTGCCAGCAGTTTGGGAGGGGCCGGAGAAAAACTGTTTTTT. Translating gives CASSLGGAGEKLFF.

This clone was counted a single time. V usage is TRBV6-5 and J usage is TRBJ1-1; 9 nucleotides agree with TRBD1. V shed 1 base and J 2 bases; nucleotides not matched to a gene: 2. From germline, CDR1 is MNHEY and CDR2 SVGAGI. The CDR3 consists of 15 residues. The CDR3 protein is CASSYLGQGNTEAFF. The CDR3 DNA sequence: TGTGCCAGCAGTTACTTGGGACAGGGAAACACTGAAGCTTTCTTT.

This chain links TRBV19 with TRBJ2-2, with D possibly being TRBD2 (6 bases). The length of the CDR3 is 14 residues. V lost 2 bases and J 4 bases, leaving 8 bases between the germline ends. CDR1 is LNHDA, CDR2 SQIVND, per germline (reference sequence). Here the CDR3 reads CASSILAPTGELFF. CDR3 nucleotides: TGTGCCAGTAGTATACTAGCGCCCACCGGGGAGCTGTTTTTT.

V gene TRBV6-1 combines with J gene TRBJ1-1; D unresolved. V gave up 1 base and J gave up 1 base, with 7 bases separating them. The CDR3 consists of 14 residues. The germline V gene has CDR1 MNHNS and CDR2 SASEGT. DNA for the CDR3: TGTGCCAGCAGTGAAGGGCAGAAGAACACTGAAGCTTTCTTT. Its protein is CASSEGQKNTEAFF.

The V and J genes are TRBV21-1 and TRBJ1-2. TRBV21-1 is deemed a pseudogene. CDR3 length equals 15 residues. The CDR3 sequence is CASSKGRGLHYGYTF. The CDR3 DNA reads as TGTGCCAGCAGCAAAGGGCGGGGGCTCCACTATGGCTACACCTTC.